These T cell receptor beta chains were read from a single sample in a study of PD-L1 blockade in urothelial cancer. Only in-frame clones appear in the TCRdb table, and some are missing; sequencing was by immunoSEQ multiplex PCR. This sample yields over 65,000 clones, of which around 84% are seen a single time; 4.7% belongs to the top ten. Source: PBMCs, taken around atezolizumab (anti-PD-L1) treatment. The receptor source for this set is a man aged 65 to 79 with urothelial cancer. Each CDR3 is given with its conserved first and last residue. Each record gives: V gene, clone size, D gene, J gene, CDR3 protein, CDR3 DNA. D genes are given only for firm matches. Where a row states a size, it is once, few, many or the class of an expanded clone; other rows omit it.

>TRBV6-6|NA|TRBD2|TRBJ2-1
CASRTWLAGHNEQFF
TGTGCCAGCAGAACTTGGCTAGCGGGACACAATGAGCAGTTCTTC
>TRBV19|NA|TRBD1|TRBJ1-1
CASSPRTGSGTEAFF
TGTGCCAGTAGTCCGAGGACAGGTTCAGGGACTGAAGCTTTCTTT
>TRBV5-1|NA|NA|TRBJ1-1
CASSLGQDNTEAFF
TGCGCCAGCAGCTTGGGACAGGATAATACTGAAGCTTTCTTT
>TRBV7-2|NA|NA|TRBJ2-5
CASSPAGKETQYF
TGTGCCAGCAGCCCGGCAGGGAAAGAGACCCAGTACTTC
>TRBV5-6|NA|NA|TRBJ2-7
CASSLFEYEQYF
TGTGCCAGCAGCTTGTTTGAGTACGAGCAGTACTTC
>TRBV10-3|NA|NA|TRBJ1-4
CAIRDSLNEKLFF
TGTGCCATCCGTGACAGTTTAAATGAAAAACTGTTTTTT
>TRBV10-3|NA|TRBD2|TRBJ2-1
CAISGSGVAGANEQFF
TGTGCCATCAGTGGATCTGGGGTAGCGGGAGCCAATGAGCAGTTCTTC
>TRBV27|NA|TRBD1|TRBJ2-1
CASSPDRAHNEQFF
TGTGCCAGCAGTCCGGACAGGGCCCATAATGAGCAGTTCTTC
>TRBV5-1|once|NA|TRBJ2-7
CASSLDGTPSYEQYF
TGCGCCAGCAGCTTGGATGGGACACCCTCCTACGAGCAGTACTTC
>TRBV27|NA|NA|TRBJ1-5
CASSPTRGGSGNQPQHF
TGTGCCAGCAGCCCCACGAGAGGGGGAAGTGGGAATCAGCCCCAGCATTTT
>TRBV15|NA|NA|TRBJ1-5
CATTAGYSNQPQHF
TGTGCCACCACGGCGGGGTATAGCAATCAGCCCCAGCATTTT
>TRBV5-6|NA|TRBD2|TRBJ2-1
CASSGLAGGNEQFF
TGTGCCAGCAGCGGACTAGCGGGAGGAAATGAGCAGTTCTTC
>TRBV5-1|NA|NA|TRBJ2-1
CASSPSPRNEQFF
TGCGCCAGCAGCCCGAGCCCCAGGAATGAGCAGTTCTTC
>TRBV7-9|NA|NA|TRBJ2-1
CASSLFSLSSYNEQFF
TGTGCCAGCAGCTTATTCTCGCTGAGCTCCTACAATGAGCAGTTCTTC
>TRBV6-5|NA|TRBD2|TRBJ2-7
CASRREDFYEQYF
TGTGCCAGCAGACGGGAGGACTTCTACGAGCAGTACTTC
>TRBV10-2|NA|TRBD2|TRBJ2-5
CASSALAGKETQYF
TGCGCCAGCAGTGCACTAGCGGGGAAGGAGACCCAGTACTTC
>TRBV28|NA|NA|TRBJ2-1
CASSSFSTQGKKSNEQFF
TGTGCCAGCAGCTCGTTTTCTACACAGGGAAAAAAATCTAATGAGCAGTTCTTC
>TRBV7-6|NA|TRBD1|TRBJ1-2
CASSLNDGTGGPYGYTF
TGTGCCAGCAGCTTAAATGACGGGACAGGGGGCCCCTATGGCTACACCTTC
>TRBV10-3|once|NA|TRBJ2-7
CAISESLLSTYEQYF
TGTGCCATCAGTGAGTCACTCCTATCTACCTACGAGCAGTACTTC
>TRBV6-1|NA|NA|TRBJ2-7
CASSEKGIDEQYF
TGTGCCAGCAGTGAAAAGGGGATCGACGAGCAGTACTTC
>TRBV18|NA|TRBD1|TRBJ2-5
CASSKDRGQGETQYF
TGTGCCAGCTCAAAGGACAGGGGGCAAGGGGAGACCCAGTACTTC
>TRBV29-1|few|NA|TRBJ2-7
CSVARQATYEQYF
TGCAGCGTTGCGCGACAGGCAACCTACGAGCAGTACTTC
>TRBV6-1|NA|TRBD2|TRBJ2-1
CASRILAGGYNEQFF
TGTGCCAGCAGGATACTAGCGGGAGGATACAATGAGCAGTTCTTC
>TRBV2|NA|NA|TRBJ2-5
CASSGGRGMGQETQYF
TGTGCCAGCAGTGGGGGTAGGGGGATGGGGCAAGAGACCCAGTACTTC
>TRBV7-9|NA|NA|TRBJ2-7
CASSFDRVHEQYF
TGTGCCAGCAGCTTCGATCGGGTCCACGAGCAGTACTTC
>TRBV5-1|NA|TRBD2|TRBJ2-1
CASSWGTTDNEQFF
TGCGCCAGCAGCTGGGGGACTACCGACAATGAGCAGTTCTTC
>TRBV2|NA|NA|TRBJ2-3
CASSYSTDTQYF
TGTGCCAGTTCCTATAGCACAGATACGCAGTATTTT
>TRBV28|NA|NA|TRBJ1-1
CASSVPGVGLVTEAFF
TGTGCCAGCAGCGTCCCGGGAGTGGGGCTGGTTACTGAAGCTTTCTTT
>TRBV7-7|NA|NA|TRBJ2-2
CASSLGGTNTGELFF
TGTGCCAGCAGCTTGGGCGGGACGAACACCGGGGAGCTGTTTTTT
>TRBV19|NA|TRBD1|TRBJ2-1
CASSMSGTGAHNEQFF
TGTGCCAGTAGTATGTCCGGGACAGGGGCCCACAATGAGCAGTTCTTC
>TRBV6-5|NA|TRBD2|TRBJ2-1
CASRVAGGYNEQFF
TGTGCCAGCAGAGTAGCGGGAGGGTACAATGAGCAGTTCTTC
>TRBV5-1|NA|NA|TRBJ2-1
CAITDSNNEQFF
TGCGCCATCACGGACTCTAACAATGAGCAGTTCTTC
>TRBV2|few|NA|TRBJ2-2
CASSESVGQGGELFF
TGTGCCAGCAGTGAAAGCGTGGGGCAGGGCGGGGAGCTGTTTTTT
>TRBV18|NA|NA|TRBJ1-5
CASSPQGDPQPQHF
TGTGCCAGCTCACCACAGGGAGACCCTCAGCCCCAGCATTTT
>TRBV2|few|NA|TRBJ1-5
CASSGLEAGQPQHF
TGTGCCAGCAGTGGTTTAGAGGCGGGTCAGCCCCAGCATTTT
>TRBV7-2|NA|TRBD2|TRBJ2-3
CASSPGGGSFLYF
TGTGCCAGCAGCCCCGGGGGGGGGAGCTTCCTGTATTTT
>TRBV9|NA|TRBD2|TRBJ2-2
CASSVLAEGGELFF
TGTGCCAGCAGCGTTCTAGCGGAGGGGGGGGAGCTGTTTTTT
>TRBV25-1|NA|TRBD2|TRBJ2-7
CASSAGGAYEQYF
TGTGCCAGCAGTGCGGGGGGAGCCTACGAGCAGTACTTC
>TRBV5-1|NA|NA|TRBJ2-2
CASSLELLNTGELFF
TGCGCCAGCAGCTTGGAACTTCTCAACACCGGGGAGCTGTTTTTT
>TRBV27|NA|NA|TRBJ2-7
CASTSRSSYEQYF
TGTGCCAGCACCTCCCGGTCCTCCTACGAGCAGTACTTC
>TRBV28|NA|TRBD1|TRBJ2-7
CASSSGTATRYEQYF
TGTGCCAGCAGTTCCGGGACAGCCACCCGCTACGAGCAGTACTTC
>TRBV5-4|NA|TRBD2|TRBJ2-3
CASSLTSGRAFDTQYF
TGTGCCAGCAGCTTGACTAGCGGGAGGGCCTTTGATACGCAGTATTTT
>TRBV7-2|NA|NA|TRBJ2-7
CASSIRGAADYEQYF
TGTGCCAGCAGCATCCGTGGAGCGGCAGACTACGAGCAGTACTTC
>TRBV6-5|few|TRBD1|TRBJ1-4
CASSYSGRGLGEKLFF
TGTGCCAGCAGTTACTCTGGCAGGGGGCTGGGTGAAAAACTGTTTTTT
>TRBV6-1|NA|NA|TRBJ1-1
CASREQGGHTEAFF
TGTGCCAGCAGGGAACAGGGAGGACACACTGAAGCTTTCTTT
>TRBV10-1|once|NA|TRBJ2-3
CASSENGITDTQYF
TGCGCCAGCAGTGAAAACGGGATCACAGATACGCAGTATTTT
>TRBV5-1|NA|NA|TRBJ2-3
CASSLDGTSTDTQYF
TGCGCCAGCAGCTTGGATGGGACTAGCACAGATACGCAGTATTTT
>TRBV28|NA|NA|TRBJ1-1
CASSLLGGGGTEAFF
TGTGCCAGCAGTTTATTGGGGGGGGGCGGAACTGAAGCTTTCTTT
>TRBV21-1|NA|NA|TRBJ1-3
CASTPNRGGSGNTIYF
TGTGCCAGCACTCCAAACAGGGGAGGATCTGGAAACACCATATATTTT
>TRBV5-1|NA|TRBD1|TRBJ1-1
CASSLGTGKTSQAFF
TGCGCCAGCAGCTTAGGGACAGGGAAGACCTCTCAAGCTTTCTTT
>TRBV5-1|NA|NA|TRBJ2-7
CASSLGASPYEQYF
TGCGCCAGCAGCTTGGGAGCTAGCCCCTACGAGCAGTACTTC
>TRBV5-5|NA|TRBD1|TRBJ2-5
CASSLDVGQGIETQYF
TGTGCCAGCAGCTTGGACGTGGGACAGGGAATAGAGACCCAGTACTTC
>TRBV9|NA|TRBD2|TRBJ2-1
CASSVGGGTYNEQFF
TGTGCCAGCAGCGTGGGGGGGGGAACCTACAATGAGCAGTTCTTC
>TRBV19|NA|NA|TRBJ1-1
CASSIDLGRANTEAFF
TGTGCCAGTAGTATAGATCTGGGCAGAGCGAACACTGAAGCTTTCTTT